This T cell receptor beta chain was observed in a study of Graves' ophthalmopathy and Graves' hyperthyroidism. The CDR3 covers 16 residues. The germline CDR1 and CDR2 sequences are MNHEY and SVGAGI. V was shortened by 4 bases and J by 0 bases, with 16 bases between the two germline ends. TCR beta CDR3 regions were amplified from RNA transcripts. Following a first-round RT-PCR that used HTBI primers, a second-round multiplex PCR was carried out. TCRdb reanalysed the multiplex PCR reads using MiXCR and keeps one entry per CDR3 protein. Of a few hundred thousand distinct CDR3 sequences listed, just over 15% are singletons. Researchers classed hyperthyroidism as stable given no ophthalmopathy within 18 months of follow-up. No donor had other autoimmune disease, uncontrolled infection, pregnancy or lactation. This clonotype came up many times.

This TCR came from a woman aged 18 to 35 with stable Graves' hyperthyroidism. The V call is TRBV6-5, the J call TRBJ2-7, with D perhaps TRBD1 or TRBD2 (5 bases each). Sequencing was carried out using peripheral blood. This CDR3 reads CASSSNGGSSSYEQYF. The CDR3 DNA sequence: TGTGCCAGCAGTTCCAATGGGGGTTCTTCCTCCTACGAGCAGTACTTC.